The 7 T cell receptor beta chains below come from one sample, sequenced in a study of shared clonotypes between healthy human individuals. Profiling relied on immunoSEQ multiplex PCR, and the TCRdb table lists in-frame clones only, not all of them. Of 950,000 to 1,100,000 clones in the sample, around 74% are singletons; the top ten hold about 1.5%. Sequencing was done on a sample of memory CD4+ T cells sorted from blood. Sample subset: CD45RA-negative fraction. The receptors stem from a man aged 18 to 30 in good health.

The V call is TRBV7-2, the J call TRBJ2-7, with no clear D. CDR1 and CDR2 (germline): SGHTA, FQGNSA. The ends were cut back, 4 bases at V and 5 bases at J, with 15 bases in the middle. This CDR3 has 14 amino acids. The CDR3 here is CASSSNSASHEQYF. The CDR3 nucleotides are TGTGCCAGCAGCTCGAACTCTGCCAGTCACGAGCAGTACTTC.

This clone was recorded at least ten times. The V and J genes are TRBV5-8 and TRBJ2-5, with 9 bases lining up with TRBD1. The CDR3 contains 13 residues. V was clipped by 4 bases and J by 6 bases; unmatched bases: 4. Germline V gene lookup returns CDR1 SGHTS and CDR2 YDEGEE. The CDR3 DNA is TGTGCCAGCAGCACAGACAGGGGGAAGACCCAGTACTTC. This translates into CASSTDRGKTQYF.

This clone was detected only a few times. The J gene is TRBJ2-1, the V gene TRBV2, with D uncertain. V lost 10 bases to trimming and J lost 6 bases, with 19 bases between them. CDR3 length: 14 amino acids. Germline CDR1 SNHLY, CDR2 FYNNEI. CDR3 amino acids: CATQRVDSLNEQFF. CDR3 sequence (DNA): TGTGCCACCCAAAGGGTAGATAGCCTCAATGAGCAGTTCTTC.

V is TRBV10-3 and J is TRBJ2-3; no firm D call. The CDR3 consists of 14 residues. CDR1 and CDR2 (germline): ENHRY, SYGVKD. V dropped 6 bases and J dropped 5 bases, with 15 bases sitting between them. DNA of the CDR3: TGTGCCATCAGCAAGTCTCCGAACCTAGATACGCAGTATTTT. Encoded protein: CAISKSPNLDTQYF.

This clone was seen once. The CDR3, as DNA: TGTGCCAGCAGCTTTATCGGACAGGGGAGGAGAAACATTCAGTACTTC. It translates to CASSFIGQGRRNIQYF. This chain links TRBV7-2 with TRBJ2-4, with 9 bases identical to TRBD1. This CDR3 contains 16 residues. Germline V lookup: CDR1 SGHTA, CDR2 FQGNSA. The V gene end was trimmed by 3 bases and the J gene end by 6 bases; junction bases not matched to a gene: 9.

The chain carries TRBV5-6 and TRBJ1-2; D perhaps matches TRBD1 (6 bases). Germline loops: CDR1 SGHDT, CDR2 YYEEEE. The CDR3 runs to 15 residues. Trimming took off 0 bases at V and 2 bases at J, with 11 bases between the two ends. CDR3 loop: CASSLGNRDNYGYTF. CDR3 nucleotide sequence: TGTGCCAGCAGCTTGGGCAACAGGGACAACTATGGCTACACCTTC.

The V call is TRBV7-8, the J call TRBJ1-2; D is perhaps TRBD1 (6 bases). Germline CDR1 is SGHVS and CDR2 is FQNEAQ. The V end was cut by 1 base, the J end by 4 bases, with 7 bases between. The CDR3 is 13 residues long. The CDR3 region is CASSLGTAYGYTF. The CDR3 DNA is TGTGCCAGCAGCTTAGGGACAGCCTATGGCTACACCTTC.